The 18 T cell receptor beta chains presented below share a single source sample, sequenced in a study of T cell responses to AZD1222 COVID-19 vaccine. TCRdb's table, derived via immunoSEQ multiplex PCR, lists solely in-frame clones and lacks some. The table includes about 140,000 clones, 88% detected once. The sequencing here drew on peripheral blood, taken 28 days after the second AZD1222 dose. These receptors were collected from an adult who received the AZD1222 COVID-19 vaccine.

This rearrangement joins TRBV6-5 to TRBJ2-3; D is possibly TRBD2 (6 bases). The CDR3 extends over 14 amino acids. V lost 8 bases to trimming and J lost 2 bases, with 14 bases between them. The germline V gene encodes CDR1 MNHEY and CDR2 SVGAGI. The chain's CDR3 is CASEKRASTDTQYF. The CDR3 DNA reads as TGTGCCAGCGAAAAGCGGGCCTCCACAGATACGCAGTATTTT.

DNA of the CDR3: TGTGCCAGCAGCTCTACAACTTCACTGGCGGGCAATGAGCAGTTCTTC. Protein product: CASSSTTSLAGNEQFF. V gene TRBV9 combines with J gene TRBJ2-1; D perhaps matches TRBD2 (5 bases). Germline CDR1 reads SGDLS; CDR2 reads YYNGEE. V lost 4 bases and J lost 6, with 20 bases in between. The CDR3 extends over 16 amino acids.

The rearrangement uses TRBV28 and TRBJ1-2; TRBD1 matches 8 bases. The trim removed 9 bases at V and 1 base at J, leaving 10 bases unmatched. Germline V gene lookup returns CDR1 MDHEN and CDR2 SYDVKM. The CDR3 sequence is 15 residues long. CDR3 nucleotide sequence: TGTGCCAGTATAGGGGCCAGGGGGCTTAACTATGGCTACACCTTC. This translates into CASIGARGLNYGYTF.

The V and J genes are TRBV12-5 and TRBJ2-2, with no clear D. CDR3 length equals 14 residues. Looked up from germline, CDR1 is LGHNT and CDR2 is FRNRAP. Trimming left V 4 bases short and J 2 bases short, with 8 bases between. CDR3 bases: TGTGCTAGTGGTTCCGGATCTAACACCGGGGAGCTGTTTTTT. Translated: CASGSGSNTGELFF.

The J gene is TRBJ2-1, the V gene TRBV12-3 or TRBV12-4, with a weak D call TRBD1 (6 bases). The V end was cut by 5 bases, the J end by 9 bases, with 11 bases between. The CDR3 sequence is 12 residues long. The CDR3 DNA sequence: TGTGCCAGCAGTCCTAGGGACATTGAGCAGTTCTTC. Translation gives CASSPRDIEQFF.

The chain carries TRBV2 and TRBJ1-3; D possibly corresponds to TRBD1 (5 bases). V lost 5 bases, J lost 0 bases, and 14 bases lay in between. CDR3 length equals 16 residues. CDR1 is SNHLY and CDR2 is FYNNEI in the germline V gene. In DNA form, the CDR3 reads TGTGCCAGCAGTCGATCAGGGCCCAGCTCTGGAAACACCATATATTTT. It codes for CASSRSGPSSGNTIYF.

The chain couples TRBV30 to TRBJ2-5; TRBD2 matches 7 bases. The CDR3 extends over 13 amino acids. Trimming cost V 2 bases and J 5 bases; bases outside gene matches: 5. The germline CDR1 and CDR2 sequences are GTSNPN and SVGIG (reference sequence). Here the CDR3 reads CAWSRGVRETQYF. For the CDR3, the DNA is TGTGCCTGGAGTCGGGGGGTCCGTGAGACCCAGTACTTC.

The chain recombines TRBV25-1 with TRBJ2-3; no clear D gene. Germline CDR1 and CDR2: MGHDK and SYGVNS. The CDR3 contains 14 residues. The ends were cut back, 5 bases at V and 6 bases at J, with 15 bases in the middle. The CDR3 DNA reads as TGTGCCAGCAGTCGGGCACGGAGCTGGGATACGCAGTATTTT. Its translation is CASSRARSWDTQYF.

CDR3 region: CASSIDRQPQHF. The CDR3 region has the DNA TGTGCCAGCAGCATCGACAGACAGCCCCAGCATTTT. V usage is TRBV7-2 and J usage is TRBJ1-5, with D perhaps TRBD1 (5 bases). V was cut by 5 bases and J by 7 bases, with 9 bases left in between. The CDR3 is made up of 12 amino acids. Per germline, CDR1 SGHTA and CDR2 FQGNSA.

The rearrangement joins TRBV21-1 to TRBJ2-3; the table's TRBD1 call for D was not verified on the DNA. TRBV21-1 is deemed a pseudogene. This CDR3 contains 18 residues. CDR3 DNA sequence: TGTGCCAGCAGCAAAAGGGGGACAGGGGGACCTTGCGGAGATACGCAGTATTTT. Translation: CASSKRGTGGPCGDTQYF.

V is TRBV7-2 and J is TRBJ1-5, with D unresolved. V was cut by 1 base and J by 2 bases, with 9 bases left in between. Germline assignment: CDR1 SGHTA and CDR2 FQGNSA. CDR3 length: 15 residues. The CDR3 loop is CASSLGVPGNQPQHF. CDR3 bases: TGTGCCAGCAGCTTAGGGGTACCCGGCAATCAGCCCCAGCATTTT. Based on the CDR3 plus reference TRBV7-2 and TRBJ1-5, the full variable domain is GAGVSQSPSNKVTEKGKDVELRCDPISGHTALYWYRQSLGQGLEFLIYFQGNSAPDKSGLPSDRFSAERTGGSVSTLTIQRTQQEDSAVYLCASSLGVPGNQPQHFGDGTRLSIL.

The V gene is TRBV7-3, the J gene TRBJ2-5, with D perhaps TRBD2 (6 bases). The CDR3 is 17 residues long. V shed 5 bases and J shed 4 bases, with 23 bases lying between them. The V gene's germline CDR1 is SGHTA and CDR2 FQGTGA. CDR3 amino acids: CASSPGLGEYGGETQYF. CDR3 coding DNA: TGTGCCAGCAGCCCCGGGTTGGGAGAATACGGGGGAGAGACCCAGTACTTC.

The gene calls are TRBV5-1 and TRBJ2-2; 7 positions agree with TRBD1. Germline V gene lookup returns CDR1 SGHRS and CDR2 YFSETQ. This CDR3 has 16 amino acids. Trimming removed 1 base from V and 1 base from J; junction bases left unmatched: 4. CDR3: CASSLLQGLNTGELFF. The CDR3 DNA is TGCGCCAGCAGCTTGTTACAGGGGCTGAACACCGGGGAGCTGTTTTTT.

The gene calls are TRBV2 and TRBJ1-5; D not certain. Trimming removed 4 bases at V and 3 bases at J, with 13 bases between. Germline V CDR1 and CDR2: SNHLY, FYNNEI. The CDR3 covers 15 residues. CDR3 sequence reads: CASSALGKVNQPQHF. Here the CDR3 DNA reads TGTGCCAGCAGTGCTTTGGGGAAGGTCAATCAGCCCCAGCATTTT. The whole variable domain, filled in from reference TRBV2 and TRBJ1-5, reads EPEVTQTPSHQVTQMGQEVILRCVPISNHLYFYWYRQILGQKVEFLVSFYNNEISEKSEIFDDQFSVERPDGSNFTLKIRSTKLEDSAMYFCASSALGKVNQPQHFGDGTRLSIL.

The gene calls are TRBV5-1 and TRBJ1-4; D might be TRBD1 (6 bases). Per the germline V gene, CDR1 is SGHRS and CDR2 is YFSETQ. With 2 bases removed from V and 6 bases from J, the gap between germline ends came to 11 bases. CDR3 length: 14 residues. The CDR3 here is CASSLGQGYEKLFF. The CDR3, as DNA: TGCGCCAGCAGCTTAGGGCAGGGGTATGAAAAACTGTTTTTT. The variable domain in full, with the rest retrieved from reference TRBV5-1 and TRBJ1-4, is KAGVTQTPRYLIKTRGQQVTLSCSPISGHRSVSWYQQTPGQGLQFLFEYFSETQRNKGNFPGRFSGRQFSNSRSEMNVSTLELGDSALYLCASSLGQGYEKLFFGSGTQLSVL.

The gene calls are TRBV19 and TRBJ2-2; D may be TRBD2 (6 bases). V shed 4 bases and J shed 8 bases, with 23 bases lying between them. Germline CDR1 is LNHDA and CDR2 is SQIVND (reference sequence). This CDR3 is built from 17 residues. CDR3 region: CASSNPLYWGDSGELFF. The CDR3 DNA reads TGTGCCAGTAGTAACCCCCTCTATTGGGGGGACTCTGGGGAGCTGTTTTTT.

The chain has TRBV7-2 and TRBJ2-7; D gene uncertain. V gave up 1 base and J gave up 4 bases, with 8 bases separating them. CDR1 SGHTA and CDR2 FQGNSA come from the germline V gene. CDR3 length: 13 residues. CDR3: CASSLDLPYEQYF. The CDR3 nucleotides are TGTGCCAGCAGCTTAGATCTTCCTTACGAGCAGTACTTC. The variable domain in full, completed from reference TRBV7-2 and TRBJ2-7, reads GAGVSQSPSNKVTEKGKDVELRCDPISGHTALYWYRQSLGQGLEFLIYFQGNSAPDKSGLPSDRFSAERTGGSVSTLTIQRTQQEDSAVYLCASSLDLPYEQYFGPGTRLTVT.

This chain connects TRBV6-2 or TRBV6-3 to TRBJ1-2, with D hard to call. V was trimmed by 0 bases and J by 0 bases, leaving 11 bases between them. Germline CDR1 MNHEY, CDR2 SVGEGT. The CDR3 sequence is 16 residues long. CDR3 in amino acids: CASSYSGGLPNYGYTF. The CDR3 region has the DNA TGTGCCAGCAGTTACTCGGGAGGTTTACCTAACTATGGCTACACCTTC.